These T cell receptor beta chains were read from a single sample in a study of vaccination effects on CD4 cells after COVID-19. Antigen specificity for these receptors is unknown. The protocol was immunoSEQ multiplex PCR, while the TCRdb copy is restricted to in-frame clones and leaves out a portion. The table has tens of thousands of clones, around three quarters seen once. The specimen was CD4+ T cells from PBMCs cultured with HCoV-229E spike peptides, collected after COVID-19 vaccination. These TCRs come from a human donor who received a COVID-19 vaccine. Both conserved end residues are part of each CDR3. Each record gives: CDR3 DNA, CDR3 protein, V gene, clone size, D gene, J gene. The D gene is left open where the match is weak. The listing skips clone size in some rows; elsewhere it reads once, few, many or a size class.

CDR3 DNA: TGTGCCAGCAGCTTGTGGCAGCGGAACACTGAAGCTTTCTTT
CDR3 protein: CASSLWQRNTEAFF
V gene: TRBV5-6
clone size: .
D gene: .
J gene: TRBJ1-1

CDR3 DNA: TGTGCCAGCAGTTCGTACAGCTATGGCTACACCTTC
CDR3 protein: CASSSYSYGYTF
V gene: TRBV6-5
clone size: .
D gene: .
J gene: TRBJ1-2

CDR3 DNA: TGTGCCTGGACCTACAGGGGCGGCGATTCACCCCTCCACTTT
CDR3 protein: CAWTYRGGDSPLHF
V gene: TRBV30
clone size: .
D gene: TRBD1
J gene: TRBJ1-6

CDR3 DNA: TGTGCCAGCAGCCGCTCTAGACCGGGACAGGGGGCGCCGGGCGGGGAGCTGTTTTTT
CDR3 protein: CASSRSRPGQGAPGGELFF
V gene: TRBV3-1/TRBV3-2
clone size: .
D gene: TRBD1
J gene: TRBJ2-2

CDR3 DNA: TGTGCCAGCAGGGACCCCGGGGGGAGACAAGAGACCCAGTACTTC
CDR3 protein: CASRDPGGRQETQYF
V gene: TRBV6-5
clone size: .
D gene: TRBD2
J gene: TRBJ2-5

CDR3 DNA: TGTGCCAGCAGCTTGGCGGGGGCGGGTGAGACCCAGTACTTC
CDR3 protein: CASSLAGAGETQYF
V gene: TRBV5-4
clone size: few
D gene: .
J gene: TRBJ2-5

CDR3 DNA: TGTGCCAGCAGCCCCACAGGGGGCGTTGGAGATACGCAGTATTTT
CDR3 protein: CASSPTGGVGDTQYF
V gene: TRBV9
clone size: .
D gene: TRBD1
J gene: TRBJ2-3

CDR3 DNA: TGTGCCAGCAGCCATGACAGGGGCCACACTGAAGCTTTCTTT
CDR3 protein: CASSHDRGHTEAFF
V gene: TRBV6-5
clone size: .
D gene: TRBD1
J gene: TRBJ1-1

CDR3 DNA: TGTGCCAGCAGCTTACTCAGGGCAGATACGCAGTATTTT
CDR3 protein: CASSLLRADTQYF
V gene: TRBV7-3
clone size: .
D gene: .
J gene: TRBJ2-3

CDR3 DNA: TGTGCCAGCAGTGAAAGGGGGATCACTGAAGCTTTCTTT
CDR3 protein: CASSERGITEAFF
V gene: TRBV2
clone size: .
D gene: .
J gene: TRBJ1-1

CDR3 DNA: TGTGCCAGCAGCCGGCAGGGGGTTTCCCCTATCTTT
CDR3 protein: CASSRQGVSPIF
V gene: TRBV3-1/TRBV3-2
clone size: .
D gene: TRBD1
J gene: TRBJ1-1

CDR3 DNA: TGCGCCAGCAGCCAAGATAGGTCCTCCTATGGCTACACCTTC
CDR3 protein: CASSQDRSSYGYTF
V gene: TRBV4-3
clone size: .
D gene: .
J gene: TRBJ1-2

CDR3 DNA: TGTGCCTGGAGTCGGGGGGATGGAAACACCATATATTTT
CDR3 protein: CAWSRGDGNTIYF
V gene: TRBV30
clone size: .
D gene: .
J gene: TRBJ1-3

CDR3 DNA: TGTGCCAGCAGCTACCTTTTGAACACTGAAGCTTTCTTT
CDR3 protein: CASSYLLNTEAFF
V gene: TRBV7-2
clone size: .
D gene: .
J gene: TRBJ1-1

CDR3 DNA: TGCAGCGTGGGGGGACAGGGGGTTATCGATGGCTACACCTTC
CDR3 protein: CSVGGQGVIDGYTF
V gene: TRBV29-1
clone size: .
D gene: TRBD1
J gene: TRBJ1-2

CDR3 DNA: TGTGCCAGCAGCTTGGGGACTAGGCATACGGACATTCAGTACTTC
CDR3 protein: CASSLGTRHTDIQYF
V gene: TRBV3-1/TRBV3-2
clone size: .
D gene: TRBD2
J gene: TRBJ2-4

CDR3 DNA: TGTGCCAGCAGCACTACCGACAGTTCACCCCTCCACTTT
CDR3 protein: CASSTTDSSPLHF
V gene: TRBV9
clone size: .
D gene: .
J gene: TRBJ1-6

CDR3 DNA: TGTGCCAGCAGTTCGAGACAGGGGGGCGACATTCAGTACTTC
CDR3 protein: CASSSRQGGDIQYF
V gene: TRBV27
clone size: few
D gene: TRBD1
J gene: TRBJ2-4

CDR3 DNA: TGTGCCAGCAGCCGTCAGGTTCGGGACGAAGGTGGCTACACCTTC
CDR3 protein: CASSRQVRDEGGYTF
V gene: TRBV7-2
clone size: .
D gene: .
J gene: TRBJ1-2

CDR3 DNA: TGTGCCAGCAGCTCACTGGGACGCCTTAATTCACCCCTCCACTTT
CDR3 protein: CASSSLGRLNSPLHF
V gene: TRBV28
clone size: .
D gene: .
J gene: TRBJ1-6

CDR3 DNA: TGCGCCAGCAGCCCTTCAGGACTGGACGACGCAGATACGCAGTATTTT
CDR3 protein: CASSPSGLDDADTQYF
V gene: TRBV4-1
clone size: .
D gene: .
J gene: TRBJ2-3

CDR3 DNA: TGTGCCAGCAGTCAACAAGAGACCCAGTACTTC
CDR3 protein: CASSQQETQYF
V gene: TRBV2
clone size: .
D gene: .
J gene: TRBJ2-5

CDR3 DNA: TGTGCCAGCAGTTACTTTCCTGGCACGGACACCGGGGAGCTGTTTTTT
CDR3 protein: CASSYFPGTDTGELFF
V gene: TRBV6-6
clone size: once
D gene: .
J gene: TRBJ2-2

CDR3 DNA: TGTGCCAGCAGCTCCTTACAGGGTGGAAATTCACCCCTCCACTTT
CDR3 protein: CASSSLQGGNSPLHF
V gene: TRBV5-6
clone size: .
D gene: .
J gene: TRBJ1-6

CDR3 DNA: TGTGCCAGCAGTGAATTCATGGTAGCCAAAAACATTCAGTACTTC
CDR3 protein: CASSEFMVAKNIQYF
V gene: TRBV2
clone size: .
D gene: .
J gene: TRBJ2-4

CDR3 DNA: TGTGCCAGCAGCCATGACAGAAACTATGGCTACACCTTC
CDR3 protein: CASSHDRNYGYTF
V gene: TRBV9
clone size: .
D gene: .
J gene: TRBJ1-2

CDR3 DNA: TGTGCCAGCAGCGTAAGTCCCCAGGGGGCAACAGATACGCAGTATTTT
CDR3 protein: CASSVSPQGATDTQYF
V gene: TRBV9
clone size: .
D gene: TRBD1
J gene: TRBJ2-3

CDR3 DNA: TGTGCCTGGAGTAGGCAGCCTGGAGCCTATGGCTACACCTTC
CDR3 protein: CAWSRQPGAYGYTF
V gene: TRBV30
clone size: .
D gene: .
J gene: TRBJ1-2

CDR3 DNA: TGCGCCAGCAGCCAAGAAAGAGTAGCGGGGGTGGTTACGCAGTATTTT
CDR3 protein: CASSQERVAGVVTQYF
V gene: TRBV4-1
clone size: few
D gene: TRBD2
J gene: TRBJ2-3

CDR3 DNA: TGCGCCAGCAGCCCTCAGGGCCCGGGCACAGATACGCAGTATTTT
CDR3 protein: CASSPQGPGTDTQYF
V gene: TRBV5-1
clone size: .
D gene: .
J gene: TRBJ2-3

CDR3 DNA: TGTGCCAGCAGTCGGCCGAACACTGAAGCTTTCTTT
CDR3 protein: CASSRPNTEAFF
V gene: TRBV28
clone size: once
D gene: .
J gene: TRBJ1-1

CDR3 DNA: TGCGCCAGCAGCTACGGGACAGGGGGCACCGGGGAGCTGTTTTTT
CDR3 protein: CASSYGTGGTGELFF
V gene: TRBV5-1
clone size: .
D gene: TRBD1
J gene: TRBJ2-2

CDR3 DNA: TGCGCCAGCAGCTGGGGAAGCCCGAGACAGGGGGACTATGGCTACACCTTC
CDR3 protein: CASSWGSPRQGDYGYTF
V gene: TRBV5-1
clone size: once
D gene: TRBD1
J gene: TRBJ1-2

CDR3 DNA: TGTGCCAGCAGCCCCCAGGGGGCGGCGAACACCGGGGAGCTGTTTTTT
CDR3 protein: CASSPQGAANTGELFF
V gene: TRBV3-1/TRBV3-2
clone size: once
D gene: TRBD1
J gene: TRBJ2-2

CDR3 DNA: TGTGCCAGCAGCTTCCGCGGGGCGGGCTATGAAAAACTGTTTTTT
CDR3 protein: CASSFRGAGYEKLFF
V gene: TRBV5-6
clone size: .
D gene: .
J gene: TRBJ1-4

CDR3 DNA: TGTGCCAGCTCACCTCAAGGACAGGGGCTGGATGAGCAGTTCTTC
CDR3 protein: CASSPQGQGLDEQFF
V gene: TRBV18
clone size: .
D gene: TRBD1
J gene: TRBJ2-1

CDR3 DNA: TGCGCCAGCAGCTTGGGGACGACGATTTCCTACAATGAGCAGTTCTTC
CDR3 protein: CASSLGTTISYNEQFF
V gene: TRBV5-1
clone size: .
D gene: .
J gene: TRBJ2-1

CDR3 DNA: TGCGCCAGCAGCCAAGCTGCGTATAATTCACCCCTCCACTTT
CDR3 protein: CASSQAAYNSPLHF
V gene: TRBV4-3
clone size: few
D gene: .
J gene: TRBJ1-6

CDR3 DNA: TGTGCCAGTAGCCCGGACAGGGGCAATCAGCCCCAGCATTTT
CDR3 protein: CASSPDRGNQPQHF
V gene: TRBV19
clone size: .
D gene: TRBD1
J gene: TRBJ1-5

CDR3 DNA: TGTGCCAGCAGCTTGGTCTCACAGGGGACAGATACGCAGTATTTT
CDR3 protein: CASSLVSQGTDTQYF
V gene: TRBV5-8
clone size: .
D gene: TRBD1
J gene: TRBJ2-3

CDR3 DNA: TGTGCCAGCAGCTCAAACAGCAATCAGCCCCAGCATTTT
CDR3 protein: CASSSNSNQPQHF
V gene: TRBV7-3
clone size: .
D gene: .
J gene: TRBJ1-5

CDR3 DNA: TGTGCCATCAGTGAGTTGGCAGGGCGCCACTATGGCTACACCTTC
CDR3 protein: CAISELAGRHYGYTF
V gene: TRBV10-3
clone size: .
D gene: .
J gene: TRBJ1-2

CDR3 DNA: TGCGCCAGCAGCCAAGGAAGGAGAAATGAAAAACTGTTTTTT
CDR3 protein: CASSQGRRNEKLFF
V gene: TRBV4-3
clone size: .
D gene: .
J gene: TRBJ1-4

CDR3 DNA: TGTGCCAGCAGCATGGGACAGACTAATGAAAAACTGTTTTTT
CDR3 protein: CASSMGQTNEKLFF
V gene: TRBV2
clone size: .
D gene: TRBD1
J gene: TRBJ1-4

CDR3 DNA: TGTGCCAGCTCACCTAAGGACGGTTACAATGAGCAGTTCTTC
CDR3 protein: CASSPKDGYNEQFF
V gene: TRBV18
clone size: few
D gene: .
J gene: TRBJ2-1

CDR3 DNA: TGTGCCACCAGTGATTTGAGGCAGGGCAGAGAGACCCAGTACTTC
CDR3 protein: CATSDLRQGRETQYF
V gene: TRBV24-1
clone size: .
D gene: .
J gene: TRBJ2-5

CDR3 DNA: TGCGCCAGCAGCTTGGTTGGGGGGGCCGGCTCTGGAAACACCATATATTTT
CDR3 protein: CASSLVGGAGSGNTIYF
V gene: TRBV5-1
clone size: .
D gene: .
J gene: TRBJ1-3

CDR3 DNA: TGTGCCAGCAGCTTAGACGGGACAGGGTTTGGAAACACCATATATTTT
CDR3 protein: CASSLDGTGFGNTIYF
V gene: TRBV7-2
clone size: .
D gene: TRBD1
J gene: TRBJ1-3

CDR3 DNA: TGTGCCAGCAGTCGGTCTTGGGGTGAGACCCAGTACTTC
CDR3 protein: CASSRSWGETQYF
V gene: TRBV6-5
clone size: .
D gene: .
J gene: TRBJ2-5

CDR3 DNA: TGCGCCAGCAGCCAAGATCAATGGCGGGGTGGGCGGAGTGGGGAGCTGTTTTTT
CDR3 protein: CASSQDQWRGGRSGELFF
V gene: TRBV4-1
clone size: few
D gene: .
J gene: TRBJ2-2

CDR3 DNA: TGTGCCAGCAGCCAAACCGGTACCGGGGAGCTGTTTTTT
CDR3 protein: CASSQTGTGELFF
V gene: TRBV11-3
clone size: .
D gene: .
J gene: TRBJ2-2

CDR3 DNA: TGTGCCAGCAGTCTCCCGGGATTGGGGACCCAGTACTTC
CDR3 protein: CASSLPGLGTQYF
V gene: TRBV6-5
clone size: .
D gene: .
J gene: TRBJ2-5

CDR3 DNA: TGTGCCAGCTCACCACCGCGCGGGGAGGGAGATACGCAGTATTTT
CDR3 protein: CASSPPRGEGDTQYF
V gene: TRBV18
clone size: .
D gene: TRBD2
J gene: TRBJ2-3

CDR3 DNA: TGTGCCAGCAGCTTAAAGGCGGACACTGAAGCTTTCTTT
CDR3 protein: CASSLKADTEAFF
V gene: TRBV7-3
clone size: .
D gene: .
J gene: TRBJ1-1

CDR3 DNA: TGCGCCAGCAGCTTAAGCGGGACAGATGAAAAACTGTTTTTT
CDR3 protein: CASSLSGTDEKLFF
V gene: TRBV4-3
clone size: .
D gene: TRBD1
J gene: TRBJ1-4